Listed here are 30 T cell receptor beta chains from one sample, sequenced in a study of blood T cells in healthy people across ages. Sample-barcoded 5' priming and a J-beta primer mix drove a second PCR of 7 to 11 cycles. TCRdb analysed the 5' RACE reads with MiXCR anew, one entry per CDR3 protein. Altogether 1.5 million to 2 million distinct CDR3 sequences are present, approximately 28% being singletons, with the ten largest covering about 8%. The sequenced material came from blood. The receptors derive from a woman aged 25-40 years in good health.

Many counts were recorded for this clonotype. The chain is built from TRBV5-1 and TRBJ2-7; D is perhaps TRBD2 (7 bases). Deletions cut 1 base from V and 5 bases from J, with 19 bases between. The CDR3 runs to 16 residues. Germline V gives CDR1 SGHRS, CDR2 YFSETQ. CDR3 nucleotide sequence: TGCGCCAGCAGCTTGAATGGGGGGGCGGGCGGCCACGAGCAGTACTTC. Translated: CASSLNGGAGGHEQYF.

This clonotype was counted between two and nine times. J is TRBJ2-3 and V is TRBV13; no clear D. There are 15 residues in the CDR3. From germline, CDR1 is PRHDT and CDR2 FYEKMQ (reference sequence). V was cut by 0 bases and J by 2 bases, with 9 bases left in between. The CDR3 reads CASSLGRLSTDTQYF. The DNA of the CDR3 is TGTGCCAGCAGCTTAGGTCGGCTCTCCACAGATACGCAGTATTTT.

This clonotype was seen ten or more times. The V and J genes are TRBV28 and TRBJ1-4, with a weak D call TRBD1 (6 bases). V shed 6 bases and J shed 7 bases, with 18 bases lying between them. The CDR3 runs 15 residues. From germline, CDR1 is MDHEN and CDR2 SYDVKM. CDR3 DNA: TGTGCCAGCAGCCGGCAGGGGCCAGGAGGTGAAAAACTGTTTTTT. As protein: CASSRQGPGGEKLFF.

The V call is TRBV23-1, the J call TRBJ1-1; a weak D match, TRBD1 (6 bases). TRBV23-1 is an ORF, with its function uncertain. With 2 bases removed from V and 4 bases from J, the gap between germline ends came to 14 bases. The CDR3 is 15 residues long. CDR3 sequence (DNA): TGCGCCAGCAGTCAAACAGGGTCGGCGGGCACTGAAGCTTTCTTT. Translating gives CASSQTGSAGTEAFF.

This rearrangement joins TRBV25-1 to TRBJ1-2; maybe TRBD1 (6 bases). This CDR3 spans 15 amino acids. From germline, CDR1 is MGHDK and CDR2 SYGVNS. The germline V and J ends were trimmed by 8 bases and 1 base, with 17 bases remaining between them. CDR3 sequence reads: CASSSEMGHNYGYTF. The DNA for the CDR3 is TGTGCCAGCTCCTCCGAAATGGGACATAACTATGGCTACACCTTC.

This chain connects TRBV29-1 to TRBJ1-1, with D hard to call. CDR3 length: 13 residues. With 2 bases removed from V and 5 bases from J, the gap between germline ends came to 12 bases. Looked up from germline, CDR1 is SQVTM and CDR2 is ANQGSEA. CDR3 sequence: CSVERAGRTEAFF. The CDR3, as DNA: TGCAGCGTTGAACGGGCGGGGAGGACTGAAGCTTTCTTT.

J is TRBJ2-1 and V is TRBV12-3 or TRBV12-4; TRBD2 might be the D (5 bases). CDR3 length: 14 residues. With 6 bases removed from V and 3 bases from J, the gap between germline ends came to 12 bases. The CDR3 DNA reads TGTGCCAGCAGCTCGGGGAAGTTCTACAATGAGCAGTTCTTC. It specifies CASSSGKFYNEQFF.

This clonotype was picked up one time. The rearrangement uses TRBV3-1 and TRBJ2-5, with 8 nucleotides matching TRBD2. In germline, CDR1 is LGHDT, CDR2 YNNKEL (reference sequence). Trimming at V came to 2 bases and at J to 2 bases, leaving 10 bases not matched to a gene. The CDR3 spans 17 residues. DNA for the CDR3: TGTGCCAGCAGCCAACGGATGACCAGCGGGGGACAAGAGACCCAGTACTTC. Residues: CASSQRMTSGGQETQYF.

On this clonotype: One junction end disagrees with the germline gene, perhaps due to a read error. This chain connects TRBV30 to TRBJ1-2; TRBD1 might be the D (6 bases). This CDR3 is 14 amino acids long. Germline lookup yields CDR1 GTSNPN and CDR2 SVGIG (reference sequence). CDR3 nucleotides: TGTACCTGGAAAATGGGGGCCACTAACTATGGCTACACCTTC. Amino acids: CTWKMGATNYGYTF.

The chain is built from TRBV7-8 and TRBJ2-5; D ambiguous. The CDR3 consists of 16 residues. Germline CDR1 is SGHVS and CDR2 is FQNEAQ. Trimming shortened V by 1 base and J by 0 bases, and 12 bases separated the two germline ends. CDR3 protein: CASSLEVAGDQETQYF. CDR3 sequence (DNA): TGTGCCAGCAGCTTAGAGGTCGCAGGCGACCAAGAGACCCAGTACTTC.

This clonotype was seen a handful of times. V usage is TRBV7-2 and J usage is TRBJ2-1; weak D call: TRBD2 (7 bases). Germline V CDR1 and CDR2: SGHTA, FQGNSA. This CDR3 is 15 amino acids long. Trimming took off 7 bases at V and 6 bases at J, with 19 bases between the two ends. The CDR3 sequence is CASIVGGGQFNEQFF. The DNA for the CDR3 is TGTGCCAGCATCGTAGGGGGGGGGCAATTCAATGAGCAGTTCTTC.

About this clonotype: A read error may account for a junction end that differs from germline. V and J are TRBV12-3 or TRBV12-4 and TRBJ2-4; D is tentatively TRBD1 or TRBD2 (5 bases each). The CDR3 spans 13 residues. The CDR3 DNA sequence: TGTGCCGGCAGTTCCCCGGGACGTGGGAAGCAGTACTTC. It translates to CAGSSPGRGKQYF.

This clonotype has just a few counts. The chain employs TRBV21-1 and TRBJ2-7. TRBV21-1 is a known pseudogene. The CDR3 loop spans 13 amino acids. This chain's CDR3 is CASSANFSYEQYF. CDR3 in DNA: TGTGCCAGCAGCGCAAACTTCTCCTACGAGCAGTACTTC.

The chain links TRBV6-1 to TRBJ2-1; 10 nucleotides match TRBD1. Looked up from germline, CDR1 is MNHNS and CDR2 is SASEGT. This CDR3 spans 15 amino acids. V lost 8 bases to trimming and J lost 7 bases; unmatched junction nucleotides: 11. CDR3 bases: TGTGCCAGCCGAACCGACAGGGGGCGTAGGAATGAGCAGTTCTTC. Translation: CASRTDRGRRNEQFF.

This clonotype showed up many times. Here the CDR3 reads CSVQGLAGSYEQYF. The CDR3 region has the DNA TGCAGTGTCCAGGGACTAGCGGGCTCCTACGAGCAGTACTTC. The genes are TRBV20-1 and TRBJ2-7; 12 bases align to TRBD2. The CDR3 totals 14 residues. The V gene's germline CDR1 is DFQATT and CDR2 SNEGSKA (reference sequence). The trim removed 7 bases at V and 0 bases at J, leaving 4 bases unmatched.

This clonotype was detected only a few times. The V gene is TRBV4-1, the J gene TRBJ1-5, with D maybe TRBD1 (6 bases). In germline, CDR1 is MGHRA, CDR2 YSYEKL. The length of the CDR3 is 15 residues. Trimming shortened V by 4 bases and J by 3 bases, and 13 bases separated the two germline ends. CDR3 in DNA: TGCGCCAGCAGCCTTGACACAGGGTTCAATCAGCCCCAGCATTTT. Its translation is CASSLDTGFNQPQHF.

In its sample, this clonotype was seen a few times. The chain's CDR3 is CASSRTGPRDTQYF. CDR3 bases: TGTGCCAGCAGCCGGACGGGCCCTCGGGATACGCAGTATTTT. This chain joins TRBV7-2 and TRBJ2-3; D gene ambiguous. With 5 bases removed from V and 6 bases from J, the gap between germline ends came to 15 bases. The CDR3 sequence is 14 residues long. From germline, CDR1 is SGHTA and CDR2 FQGNSA. The whole variable domain, remainder taken from reference TRBV7-2 and TRBJ2-3, is GAGVSQSPSNKVTEKGKDVELRCDPISGHTALYWYRQSLGQGLEFLIYFQGNSAPDKSGLPSDRFSAERTGGSVSTLTIQRTQQEDSAVYLCASSRTGPRDTQYFGPGTRLTVL.

The V and J genes are TRBV20-1 and TRBJ2-7; 8 bases line up with TRBD2. The ends lost 0 bases at V and 4 bases at J; junction bases unmatched: 11. CDR3 length equals 16 residues. Germline V gene lookup returns CDR1 DFQATT and CDR2 SNEGSKA (reference sequence). CDR3 in amino acids: CSARDYDGGGTYEQYF. CDR3 DNA sequence: TGCAGTGCTAGAGATTACGACGGGGGGGGGACATACGAGCAGTACTTC.

This clonotype has only a few counts. The CDR3, as DNA: TGTGCCACCAGCGGTAGACAGACCTCCACTGAAGCTTTCTTT. Protein product: CATSGRQTSTEAFF. The gene calls are TRBV15 and TRBJ1-1; TRBD1 might be the D (5 bases). This CDR3 has 14 amino acids. In germline, CDR1 is LNHNV, CDR2 YYDKDF (reference sequence). With 5 bases removed from V and 4 bases from J, the gap between germline ends came to 14 bases.

This clonotype occurred a few times. The V and J genes are TRBV7-8 and TRBJ2-1; no clear D gene. The CDR3 is 13 amino acids. Germline V CDR1 and CDR2: SGHVS, FQNEAQ. Trimming took off 5 bases at V and 4 bases at J, with 9 bases between the two ends. CDR3 loop: CASSTWKYNEQFF. The CDR3 bases are TGTGCCAGCAGCACCTGGAAATACAATGAGCAGTTCTTC.

This clonotype came up many times. The chain is built from TRBV10-1 and TRBJ2-3; 7 nucleotides agree with TRBD2. This CDR3 contains 15 residues. J lost 5 bases, V lost 0 bases, and 5 bases had no gene match. Germline CDR1 WNHNN, CDR2 SYGVQD (reference sequence). CDR3 DNA: TGCGCCAGCAGTGAGTCAGCGGGAACGTTAGATACGCAGTATTTT. It is translated as CASSESAGTLDTQYF.

The J gene is TRBJ1-1, the V gene TRBV9; D not resolved. V lost 0 bases, J lost 5 bases, and 11 bases lay in between. The CDR3 length is 14 residues. Germline CDR1 and CDR2: SGDLS and YYNGEE. CDR3 protein: CASSVGVLETEAFF. In DNA, the CDR3 is TGTGCCAGCAGCGTAGGGGTCTTAGAAACTGAAGCTTTCTTT.

This clonotype was found many times. V usage is TRBV29-1 and J usage is TRBJ1-1, with a tentative D call TRBD1 (6 bases). Deletions cut 5 bases from V and 1 base from J, with 14 bases between. CDR3 length equals 14 residues. CDR1 is SQVTM, CDR2 ANQGSEA, per germline. The CDR3, as DNA: TGCAGCGTTCAGCTAGACAGGTGGAACACTGAAGCTTTCTTT. Its protein product is CSVQLDRWNTEAFF.

The rearrangement joins TRBV5-1 to TRBJ2-5; D is ambiguous. The CDR3 is 13 residues long. Germline V CDR1 and CDR2: SGHRS, YFSETQ. Trimming removed 1 base from V and 2 bases from J, with 6 bases in between. CDR3 in amino acids: CASSLMVQETQYF. CDR3 nucleotides: TGCGCCAGCAGCTTGATGGTTCAAGAGACCCAGTACTTC. Combining the CDR3 with reference TRBV5-1 and TRBJ2-5 gives the whole variable domain KAGVTQTPRYLIKTRGQQVTLSCSPISGHRSVSWYQQTPGQGLQFLFEYFSETQRNKGNFPGRFSGRQFSNSRSEMNVSTLELGDSALYLCASSLMVQETQYFGPGTRLLVL.

This chain connects TRBV6-5 to TRBJ1-5, with D possibly matching TRBD1 (6 bases). From germline, CDR1 is MNHEY and CDR2 SVGAGI. The CDR3 has 14 residues. The V end was cut by 6 bases, the J end by 5 bases, with 14 bases between. The CDR3 DNA reads TGTGCCAGCAGCACACAGGGTTGGCATCAGCCCCAGCATTTT. Protein sequence: CASSTQGWHQPQHF.

This chain links TRBV6-5 with TRBJ1-2; TRBD1 agrees at 8 bases. The junction had 4 bases not matched to a gene; V was cut back by 6 bases and J by 7 bases. This CDR3 is built from 12 residues. CDR1 and CDR2 (germline): MNHEY, SVGAGI. CDR3: CASRGQAGGYTF. CDR3 sequence (DNA): TGTGCCAGCAGGGGACAGGCAGGTGGCTACACCTTC.

This chain connects TRBV2 to TRBJ2-7; no reliable D call. The CDR3 runs to 14 residues. Trimming pared 4 bases from V and 5 bases from J, leaving 15 bases between. The V gene's germline CDR1 is SNHLY and CDR2 FYNNEI. The CDR3 nucleotides are TGTGCCAGCAGTGGATCAGGATTAGATAACGAGCAGTACTTC. Translated, it gives CASSGSGLDNEQYF.

The chain joins TRBV18 to TRBJ2-5; D call uncertain. The CDR3 is made up of 15 amino acids. CDR1 and CDR2 (germline): KGHSH, LQKENI. V was trimmed by 3 bases and J by 5 bases, leaving 16 bases between them. The CDR3 protein is CASSPSSGQWETQYF. CDR3 nucleotides: TGTGCCAGCTCACCTTCGTCTGGGCAGTGGGAGACCCAGTACTTC.

This clonotype came up many times. The chain joins TRBV29-1 to TRBJ2-6; D is possibly TRBD1 or TRBD2 (5 bases each). V was cut by 6 bases and J by 0 bases, with 15 bases left in between. Germline V gene data show CDR1 as SQVTM and CDR2 as ANQGSEA. The CDR3 runs to 16 residues. CDR3 DNA sequence: TGCAGCGTATTCCGGGACGTAGACTCTGGGGCCAACGTCCTGACTTTC. Translation gives CSVFRDVDSGANVLTF.

The rearrangement joins TRBV25-1 to TRBJ1-5; the D is unclear. This CDR3 has 17 residues. In germline, CDR1 is MGHDK, CDR2 SYGVNS. The V gene lost 3 bases and the J gene lost 0 bases, with 15 bases spanning the gap. CDR3 loop: CASSEGTRLDSNQPQHF. CDR3 nucleotide sequence: TGTGCCAGCAGTGAGGGCACCAGGTTGGATAGCAATCAGCCCCAGCATTTT.